This TCR beta chain is drawn from a study of cytomegalovirus exposure and HLA in healthy donors (dated by TCRdb to the late 2010s). For the wider study: An earlier analysis of about 530 of the donors reported approximately 300 Gb of sequence data and roughly 120 million unique TCR beta sequences obtained from roughly 180 million T cells. An early release that covered about 640 HLA-typed donors contained 300 to 350 gigabases of sequencing data and about 84 million unique TCR sequences. Of the 350 to 400 genotyped donors, 65% to 90% fell in the genetic ancestry cluster associated with self-reported Caucasian donors. The study aimed to test whether signatures of past pathogen exposure could be identified by cataloging public T cell receptors. Using immunosequencing, the study profiled T cell repertoires from 550 to 750 subjects and related those repertoires to cytomegalovirus serostatus. In addition to the first cohort of around 670 subjects, a separate validation cohort of 120 different subjects was used. To predict cytomegalovirus infection status, the study brought together high-throughput TCR immunosequencing, statistical association of individual TCRs with disease status, and machine learning. A later analysis re-analyzed previously published TCR beta repertoires from roughly 630 donors and added high-resolution HLA genotyping to study TCR occurrence patterns. Rather than using new phenotypic data, the later analysis identified candidate immune exposures from TCR beta sequences and from how often those sequences occurred across donors. In an earlier analysis of around 540 of the donors, high-throughput TCR beta sequencing was used to judge whether each TCR beta V gene segment behaved as functional or pseudogenic. Donor age, sex, ethnicity and CMV serostatus were collected together with the repertoire data. A later genetic analysis took genome-wide SNP genotypes for about three fifths of the roughly 700 donors and used that subset as a discovery cohort. All discovery cohort repertoires had been generated on a single sequencing platform. Class I and class II HLA loci were covered by the typing at four-digit resolution. Typing coverage differed by locus: A, B, C, DRB1 and DQB1 were typed in about 620-630 donors, DQA1 in 500 to 550, DPA1 in roughly 590, and DPB1 in around 440. Four to six DR-DQ haplotypes were handled as single units for association and clustering because linkage in the cohort was strong. On average, roughly 240,000 unique TCR beta nucleotide sequences were sequenced per donor among roughly 430 genotyped donors of the cohort, with 15% to 20% of those sequences being non-productive. Overall study results and their limits: Presence/absence analyses assumed roughly uniform sequencing depth across donors, an assumption that may not hold. Broadly in line with IMGT annotations, most TCR beta V segments showed up in productive rearrangements about 87% or about 30% of the time in an earlier analysis of some 590 of the donors. Because HLA typing was unavailable for some donors at each locus, only the typed subset was used in association tests. A later analysis reported that several top co-occurrence clusters appeared linked to parvovirus B19, influenza, CMV and Epstein-Barr virus. In a later analysis, the rate of TCR association differed among HLA loci, with DRB1 alleles having the most associated TCRs and HLA-C alleles having the fewest. The study gave a list of about 150 TCR beta chains associated with cytomegalovirus. The earlier analysis of about 600 of the donors excluded about 16 rarely observed V segments, including chromosome 9 orphons, because counts were too low. According to a later genetic analysis, donors in an Asian-associated ancestry cluster had fewer N-insertions in productive TCRs than the roughly 700-donor mean. A few of the identified cytomegalovirus-associated TCR beta chains were confirmed in vitro to be specific for cytomegalovirus antigens. In a later analysis, about 17,000 TCR beta sequences were associated with specific HLA alleles at a false discovery rate of 0.05. Only TCR beta chains were sequenced in this cohort, and the absence of alpha or paired-chain data limited detectable features. In both the original and validation cohorts, the classifier was reported to diagnose cytomegalovirus status with high specificity and sensitivity. Some IMGT-functional V segments, including TRBV6-2 and TRBV6-3, could not be told apart with the 87-base-pair reads, so those segments were excluded. When HLA alleles, especially DR and DQ, strongly co-occurred, TCR associations were difficult to assign to individual alleles. CMV serostatus was the only immune exposure information available for the cohort. A further reported finding was that TCR beta sequences accurately predicted the HLA-A and HLA-B alleles for most subjects in the first cohort. Compared with equally common non-associated chains, HLA-associated TCR beta chains in a later analysis were more clonally expanded and had lower generation probabilities. A later analysis found that most CMV-associated TCR beta chains appeared HLA-restricted, with HLA associations seemingly driven largely by CMV exposure. While some public TCRs were present in many individuals, most TCR sequences turned up only very rarely across donors. Correlated functional status among segregating V segments might reflect linkage disequilibrium, but an unknown experimental factor could not be ruled out. The authors suggested that the approach could potentially be extended to other disease states and immunological phenotypes. The sequencing pipeline was judged likely to have produced a cluster of highly shared sequence variants as a technical artifact. An association between a missense DCLRE1C variant and V-gene and J-gene trimming of TCR beta chains was found in a later genetic analysis and replicated in an independent cohort.

Notes on this clone: Its antigen is not yet known. Base qualities were left out, and no much larger clone turns up one base away.

Inclusive of the bounding cysteine and phenylalanine, the CDR3 is 18 residues long. The DNA shown is the 54-base CDR3, in frame from base 1. V is cut back by 4 bases and J by 0 bases, with 10 bases in the junction unmatched. The germline V gene provides CDR1 MDHEN and CDR2 SYDVKM. The cohort comprised 710 or so healthy bone marrow donors. All cohort members were sampled while nominally healthy, although unrecorded immune exposures were likely present. The donor was CMV seronegative and was included in the group of over 300 seronegative cohort members. Each donor provided a peripheral blood sample, and peripheral blood mononuclear cells were used for TCR beta sequencing. Genomic DNA was extracted from the blood cell samples with the Qiagen DNeasy Blood Extraction Kit. Receptor amplification or capture employed the immunoSEQ multiplex PCR assay. For the multiplex PCR, a mixture combining 60 forward primers for TCR Vbeta segments and 13 reverse primers for TCR Jbeta segments was used. The CDR3 region of rearranged TCR beta genes was amplified from genomic DNA with a multiplex PCR assay. The Illumina HiSeq System was used to sequence the amplified TCR beta libraries as 87-base-pair reads. The published analysis was carried out like this. A later analysis tallied 80 million to 95 million unique TCR beta chains across the 700 or so repertoires, and roughly 11 million of those chains were shared by two or more donors. To remove PCR and sequencing errors, raw reads were error-corrected and collapsed into unique sequences using a nearest-neighbor algorithm that merged closely related sequences. CDR3 sequences were aligned to IMGT reference sequences to assign V, D and J gene segments. For a sequence to be retained, a match of at least six nucleotides to both a V gene segment and a J gene segment was required. A rearrangement counted as productive if the CDR3 had no stop codons and remained in frame with V and J, and every other rearrangement counted as non-productive. CDR3 was defined by IMGT convention, running from the second conserved V-encoded cysteine to the conserved J-encoded phenylalanine. The earlier analysis of more than 450 of the donors excluded sequences that lacked an unambiguous match to a single V gene segment. An earlier analysis of over 450 of the donors classified V segments as functional when productive rearrangements were above 56.7% and as segregating when the standard deviation between donors was above 5%. A statistical classification framework was built to diagnose cytomegalovirus status from the catalog of TCR beta chain sequences. V and J gene assignment, in a later analysis, came from comparing TCR nucleotide sequences with IMGT/GENE-DB human TR gene sequences. The TCRdist pipeline was used in a later analysis to assign CDR3 sequences and most-parsimonious VDJ recombination scenarios. In a later analysis, each TCR beta chain was defined by its CDR3 amino acid sequence together with its V-gene family, and reads lacking a unique V-gene family were excluded. In a later analysis, fewer than 650 highly shared, low-generation-probability nucleotide sequences were removed to address suspected cross-contamination and a sequencing artifact. A later analysis calculated a clonal expansion index for each public chain from normalized within-repertoire ranks of inferred template counts. In a later analysis, generation probabilities were computed using a VDJ recombination model fitted to out-of-frame rearrangements, and the results were checked against IGoR. In a later analysis, hypergeometric tests were used to score TCR-TCR, TCR-HLA and TCR-CMV co-occurrence, with a repertoire-size bias correction applied to TCR pairs. False discovery rates were estimated in a later analysis by permuting HLA or CMV assignments 20 times. In a later analysis, co-occurring TCRs were grouped using DBSCAN, with TCRdist sequence similarity added in when clustering inside HLA-allele-positive subsets. Co-occurrence clustering excluded repertoires with fewer than 30,000 or more than 120,000 public chains, plus five with anomalous nucleotide sharing. TCRdb provides this immuneACCESS table in a form limited to in-frame rearrangements. Some clones are lacking; in checked studies, under half of them reflect an unresolved V gene, and why the rest are absent is not known. The V and J calls and clone size are taken from that table; D and trimming were inferred from the DNA. This sample gives under 200,000 clones in total; around 68% of them show up just once. The biggest ten clones account for 1.1% to 1.5% of the sample.

The V and J segments used are TRBV28 and TRBJ1-5; 9 bases in the middle match TRBD1. The sequencing sample was made of PBMCs. The TCR sequence derives from a man aged 50-60 years in good health and CMV-seronegative. The DNA sequence is TGTGCCAGCAGTTCCTATCGACAGGGGGTTCATAGCAATCAGCCCCAGCATTTT. This is translated as CASSSYRQGVHSNQPQHF. The CDR3, completed at both ends by the reference TRBV28 and TRBJ1-5 genes, gives the full variable domain DVKVTQSSRYLVKRTGEKVFLECVQDMDHENMFWYRQDPGLGLRLIYFSYDVKMKEKGDIPEGYSVSREKKERFSLILESASTNQTSMYLCASSSYRQGVHSNQPQHFGDGTRLSIL.